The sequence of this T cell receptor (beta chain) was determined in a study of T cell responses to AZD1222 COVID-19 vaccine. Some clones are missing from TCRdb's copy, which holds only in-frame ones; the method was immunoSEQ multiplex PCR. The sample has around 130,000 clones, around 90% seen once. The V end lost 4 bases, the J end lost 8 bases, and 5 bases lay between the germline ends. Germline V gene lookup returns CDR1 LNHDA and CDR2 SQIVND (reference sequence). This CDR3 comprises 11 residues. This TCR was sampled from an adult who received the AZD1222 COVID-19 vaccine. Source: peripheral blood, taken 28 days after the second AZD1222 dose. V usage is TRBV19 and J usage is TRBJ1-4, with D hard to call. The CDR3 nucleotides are TGTGCCAGTAGTACAGGAGAAAAACTGTTTTTT. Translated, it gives CASSTGEKLFF.